Detailed here is one TCR beta chain. The repertoire was sequenced with immunoSEQ multiplex PCR; TCRdb's copy has only in-frame clones and lacks some. The table includes 250,000 to 300,000 clones, around 83% detected once. The record originates from a study of blood T cell repertoires in COVID-19. The CDR3 contains 15 residues. After removal of 5 bases from V and 1 base from J, the junction contained 5 bases not matched to a gene. Germline V lookup: CDR1 SEHNR, CDR2 FQNEAQ (reference sequence). The sequenced material came from peripheral blood. The J gene is TRBJ1-1, the V gene TRBV7-9, with 9 bases fitting TRBD1. This clonotype was sampled from a man older than 75 with acute or convalescent COVID-19. CDR3 region: CASSRQGGKNTEAFF. In nucleotides, the CDR3 is TGTGCCAGCAGCCGACAGGGGGGGAAGAACACTGAAGCTTTCTTT.